The clone carrying this TCR beta chain was picked up many times. The sample is drawn from a study of naive and memory T cell subsets. The V end was cut by 2 bases, the J end by 0 bases, with 4 bases between. The CDR3 is 14 amino acids. CDR1 KGHSH and CDR2 LQKENI come from the germline V gene. Two oligonucleotides, mixed equimolar, formed the beta constant-region primer covering TRBC1 and TRBC2. Via MiXCR, TCRdb re-called the UMI-ligation and nested PCR reads, giving one row per CDR3 protein. The sample carries 130,000 to 150,000 distinct CDR3 sequences, approximately 17% recorded once. The sequenced sample consisted of naive CD4+ T cells from blood. J is TRBJ2-2 and V is TRBV18, with D hard to call. The source is a human donor in good health. The CDR3: CASSPSANTGELFF. CDR3 nucleotides: TGTGCCAGCTCACCAAGCGCGAACACCGGGGAGCTGTTTTTT.